The T cell receptor beta chain under discussion was sequenced for a study of graft-versus-host responses after intestinal transplantation. Study summary: Multivisceral, liver-intestinal, or isolated intestinal transplants were received by the recipients.

Overall study findings and caveats: Researchers found GvH clones in recipient marrow, and some showed up first in ileum or blood.

On this clone: Its target is unknown.

Processing of graft tissue released intraepithelial and lamina propria lymphocytes. Germline loops: CDR1 SGHRS, CDR2 YFSETQ. The CDR3 runs to 16 residues. J lost 8 bases, V lost 0 bases, and 10 bases had no gene match. Assay: immunoSEQ multiplex PCR; the TCRdb copy retains only in-frame clones and omits some. The table lists some 29,000 clones, about 80% of them singletons. The sequenced sample was ileum tissue, obtained 98 days after intestinal transplantation. The receptor comes from a human patient who received an intestinal transplant, so some T cells may come from the graft donor. This chain joins TRBV5-1 and TRBJ2-1, with TRBD2 matching 8 bases. The CDR3 nucleotides read TGCGCCAGCAGCTTGGGGAGTAGCGGGGAATCTTATGAGCAGTTCTTC. It specifies CASSLGSSGESYEQFF.